This entry describes one T cell receptor (beta chain). What this receptor recognizes is not known. No base qualities exist here, and no much larger clone lies one base off it. This entry belongs to a study of radiation and T cells in renal cell carcinoma (dated by TCRdb to the early 2020s). Notes on the research overall: In total, 50 to 60 samples underwent TCR beta sequencing: about 25 tumors plus 27 peripheral blood samples. The last blood draw occurred 4 weeks after radiation, at the same time as nephrectomy. Across all 53 samples, several million unique CDR3 nucleotide sequences encoding approximately 3,000,000 unique CDR3 amino acid sequences were identified. Paper-wide results and their limitations: In blood, the top tumor clonotypes increased from baseline to 2 weeks after radiation and then shrank by 4 weeks, which suggests a temporary expansion of tumor-resident clones. The single-armed trial design could not address effects of radiation dose or scheduling on the TCR repertoire. Because no pretreatment tumor biopsies were available, whether clonotypes were present in the tumor at baseline could not be determined. Blood repertoire dynamics were not followed beyond 4 weeks after treatment.

This specimen's time point label, per the study, means: blood 4 weeks post-SBRT, at nephrectomy. The treatment or condition label, read with the paper, signifies: 15 Gy SBRT to primary tumor, nephrectomy 4 weeks later. The samples were obtained from a clinical trial, where primary renal cell carcinomas were treated with 15 Gy stereotactic body radiation therapy and then removed by nephrectomy 4 weeks afterward. To follow tumor-enriched clonotypes, serial peripheral blood was collected from radiation-treated patients at baseline and at 2 weeks and 4 weeks after SBRT. Every patient's renal cell carcinoma showed clear cell pathology. The QIAamp DNA Blood Mini Kit (Qiagen) was used to prepare genomic DNA for TCR sequencing. Only samples passing all quality control checks were included in the analyses. TCR beta libraries were generated from genomic DNA with the immunoSEQ kit, following the manufacturer's recommendations. Library preparation used a first multiplex PCR with proprietary primers, then a second PCR adding unique barcodes, with bead cleanups after each round. Each sample batch included a kit-provided positive control reaction and a negative control reaction. The final libraries were assessed on an Agilent 4200 TapeStation D1000 ScreenTape, pooled by volume, and quantified by qPCR. Sequencing was performed on an Illumina NextSeq500 using a MidOutput 150-cycle cartridge, with 156 Read1 cycles, 15 Index1 cycles, and the kit custom primers. The pooled library was loaded at about 1 pM, with a roughly 22% PhiX control spiked in. The original pipeline was this. The vendor-processed data were analyzed in R, and a clonotype was defined as all T cells that share the same CDR3 nucleotide sequence. In the clone abundance analyses, frequencies were normalized to the 10,000 most abundant clones in each sample. Public T cell clones, averaging fewer than five per sample, were removed before analysis. A difference in abundance of at least 32-fold between compartments was used to define tumor-enriched and baseline blood-enriched clonotypes. Clonotypes expanded or contracted between blood time points were identified with a beta-binomial differential abundance model. Tumor-blood repertoire similarity was measured with the Baroni-Urbani and Buser coefficient, and group comparisons used two-tailed Wilcoxon tests in R. Entries here come from immuneACCESS through TCRdb and include only in-frame sequences with V and J called. Some clones fail to appear in such tables; in the studies checked, an unresolved V gene covers under half of the shortfall, and the cause of the remainder is unknown. The V and J calls and clone size are taken from that table; D and trimming were inferred from the DNA. This sample gives approximately 90,000 clones in total; 70% to 90% of them show up just once. In total, the top ten clones hold roughly a tenth of the sample.

The receptor was derived from a man in his fifties with renal cell carcinoma. Here the sequenced sample was blood, taken from a patient whose treatment included radiotherapy and nephrectomy.

At the DNA level, the sequence is TGTGCCAGCAGCGTAGCTACGGGACAGCTCACACCCTCCTACAATGAGCAGTTCTTC. This translates into CASSVATGQLTPSYNEQFF. In this chain, TRBV9 is recombined with TRBJ2-1; 7 nucleotides in the junction match TRBD1. Here V drops 0 bases and J drops 0 bases, and the junction holds 12 bases not matched to any gene. Including the terminal cysteine and phenylalanine, the CDR3 comprises 19 residues. The kept DNA is CDR3 alone, 57 bases in frame from the first base. CDR1 and CDR2 were assigned from the germline V gene as SGDLS and YYNGEE.